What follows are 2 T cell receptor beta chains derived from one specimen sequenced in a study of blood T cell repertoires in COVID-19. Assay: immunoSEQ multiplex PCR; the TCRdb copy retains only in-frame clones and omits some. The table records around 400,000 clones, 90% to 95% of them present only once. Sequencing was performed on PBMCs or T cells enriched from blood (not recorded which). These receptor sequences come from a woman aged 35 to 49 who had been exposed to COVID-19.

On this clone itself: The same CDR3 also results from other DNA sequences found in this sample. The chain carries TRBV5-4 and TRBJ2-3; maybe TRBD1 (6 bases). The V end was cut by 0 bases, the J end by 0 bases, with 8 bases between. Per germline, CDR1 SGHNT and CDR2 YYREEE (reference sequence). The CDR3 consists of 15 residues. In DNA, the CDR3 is TGTGCCAGCAGCTTGGGGGGGCCAAGCACAGATACGCAGTATTTT. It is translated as CASSLGGPSTDTQYF.

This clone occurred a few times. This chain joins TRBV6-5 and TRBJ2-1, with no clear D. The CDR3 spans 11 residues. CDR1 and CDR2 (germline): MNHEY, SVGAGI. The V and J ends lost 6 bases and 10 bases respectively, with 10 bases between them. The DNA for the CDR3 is TGTGCCAGCAGCAAACAATGGGAGCAGTTCTTC. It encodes CASSKQWEQFF.